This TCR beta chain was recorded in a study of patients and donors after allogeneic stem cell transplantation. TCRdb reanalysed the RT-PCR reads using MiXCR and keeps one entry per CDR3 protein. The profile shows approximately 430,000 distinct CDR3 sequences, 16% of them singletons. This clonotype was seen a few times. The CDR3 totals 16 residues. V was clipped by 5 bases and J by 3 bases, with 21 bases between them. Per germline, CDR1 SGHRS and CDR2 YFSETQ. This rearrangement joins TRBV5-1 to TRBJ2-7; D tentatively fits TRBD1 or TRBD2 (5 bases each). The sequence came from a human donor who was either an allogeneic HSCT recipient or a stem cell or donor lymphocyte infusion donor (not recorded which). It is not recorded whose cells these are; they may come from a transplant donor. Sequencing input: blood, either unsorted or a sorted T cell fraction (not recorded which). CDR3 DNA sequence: TGCGCCAGCAGTCCGGCACTCGCTAAGGGGAGCTACGAGCAGTACTTC. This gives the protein CASSPALAKGSYEQYF.